This T cell receptor (beta chain) was sequenced in a study of vaccination effects on CD4 cells after COVID-19. This clone turned up a few times. Antigen: not known. Some clones are missing from TCRdb's copy, which holds only in-frame ones; the method was immunoSEQ multiplex PCR. The sample consists of roughly 30,000 clones, less than 85% of them appearing once. Per the germline V gene, CDR1 is LGHDT and CDR2 is YNNKEL (reference sequence). There are 12 residues in the CDR3. The V and J ends lost 4 bases and 7 bases respectively, with 10 bases between them. Isolating CD4+ T cells followed 9 to 10 days of culture. No vaccinee had earlier SARS-CoV-2 infection, and nucleocapsid antibodies were negative. Days 3 and 7 saw half the medium replaced with IL-2 medium. Regarding the study as a whole: Just 1 of 255 vaccine-induced clones in healthy recipients was cross-reactive.

The sample in question was CD4+ T cells from PBMCs cultured without peptide, obtained before COVID-19 vaccination. The rearrangement joins TRBV3-1 (or the pseudogene TRBV3-2) to TRBJ2-5; the D gene is possibly TRBD2 (5 bases). This receptor was identified in a human donor who received a COVID-19 vaccine. The DNA for the CDR3 is TGTGCCAGCAGCCGAGAAGGAGGGACCCAGTACTTC. It yields the protein CASSREGGTQYF.